This T cell receptor (beta chain) derives from a study of cytomegalovirus exposure and HLA in healthy donors (dated by TCRdb to about 2017). Background on the whole study: According to a later analysis, one platform produced both the 100 to 150 validation repertoires and the 666 repertoires of the first cohort. The study aimed to test whether cataloging public T cell receptors could reveal signatures of past pathogen exposure. A separate validation cohort of over a hundred different subjects was used in addition to the approximately 640-subject first cohort. To predict cytomegalovirus infection status, the study brought together high-throughput TCR immunosequencing, statistical association of individual TCRs with disease status, and machine learning.

From the germline V gene, CDR1 is SGHRS and CDR2 is YFSETQ. Including cysteine and phenylalanine, the CDR3 has 16 amino acids. Only the CDR3 DNA is retained, 48 bases long and in frame from the first base. Trimmed from V: 0 bases; trimmed from J: 3 bases; junction bases lacking a gene match: 7. The donors belonged to the validation cohort of about 130 subjects, which was separate from the roughly 670-subject first cohort. Comment on this clone: The antigen it recognizes is unknown. Per-nucleotide qualities are absent, and no much larger clonotype sits a single base away.

Libraries came from the immunoSEQ multiplex PCR assay. Turning to the authors' computational methods: A statistical classification framework was built to diagnose cytomegalovirus status from the catalog of TCR beta chain sequences. Here the immuneACCESS table is served through TCRdb, limited to in-frame sequences with V and J called. Missing clones are a known gap in these copies; in checked studies unresolved V genes cover under half, and the rest lacks a known reason. From that table come the V and J calls and clone size; the DNA was used to work out D and trimming. The sample data list about 120,000 clones, and approximately 88% of these were observed just once. The ten largest clones represent roughly 6.3% of the sample. Overall results and qualifications from the work: It was suggested by the authors that the approach could potentially be generalized to other disease states and immunological phenotypes. While some public TCRs were present in many individuals, most TCR sequences turned up only very rarely across donors. The study gave a list of some 150 TCR beta chains associated with cytomegalovirus. A later analysis had no HLA typing for the validation cohort, so co-occurrence there was scored across all 110 or so repertoires. Subsequent analysis determined that TCRs grouped into clusters in the first cohort also showed a tendency toward co-occurrence across the 130 or so validation repertoires, and approximately 94% of cluster scores exceeded 0. The classifier was reported to diagnose cytomegalovirus status with high specificity and sensitivity in both the original and validation cohorts. Three of the identified cytomegalovirus-associated TCR beta chains were confirmed in vitro to be specific for cytomegalovirus antigens.

This sequence was found in a woman younger than 30 in good health and CMV-seropositive. The chain links TRBV5-1 with TRBJ2-7, with 9 middle bases fitting TRBD1. Sequencing used PBMCs. The CDR3 in this case is CASSLVPRDRDYEQYF. Here is the DNA: TGCGCCAGCAGCTTGGTACCCCGGGACAGGGACTACGAGCAGTACTTC.